A single sample is the source of the 13 T cell receptor beta chains below, sequenced in a study of blood T cell repertoires in COVID-19. TCRdb's copy holds only in-frame clones and misses some; the assay was immunoSEQ multiplex PCR. The sample shows fewer than 200,000 clones, about 80% of them seen only once. Sequencing was done on a sample of PBMCs or T cells enriched from blood (not recorded which). The receptors derive from a woman in her 70s in a cohort exposed to, infected with or recovered from COVID-19 (not recorded which).

The chain joins TRBV3-1 (or the pseudogene TRBV3-2) to TRBJ1-3; possible D gene TRBD1, 6 bases. Trimming took 1 base from V and 0 from J, leaving 10 bases between them. Germline V gene data show CDR1 as LGHDT and CDR2 as YNNKEL (reference sequence). The CDR3 is made up of 16 amino acids. Here the CDR3 reads CASSQASRGSGNTIYF. DNA for the CDR3: TGTGCCAGCAGCCAAGCTTCCAGGGGCTCTGGAAACACCATATATTTT.

This rearrangement joins TRBV7-9 to TRBJ1-1, with no clear D. Trimming took off 5 bases at V and 1 base at J, with 8 bases between the two ends. This CDR3 comprises 13 residues. Per germline, CDR1 SEHNR and CDR2 FQNEAQ (reference sequence). CDR3 region: CASSLLENTEAFF. The CDR3 DNA reads as TGTGCCAGCAGCCTCCTAGAGAACACTGAAGCTTTCTTT. Complete variable domain (other parts from reference TRBV7-9 and TRBJ1-1): DTGVSQNPRHKITKRGQNVTFRCDPISEHNRLYWYRQTLGQGPEFLTYFQNEAQLEKSRLLSDRFSAERPKGSFSTLEIQRTEQGDSAMYLCASSLLENTEAFFGQGTRLTVV.

This chain links TRBV6-2 or TRBV6-3 with TRBJ2-3; TRBD2 matches at 9 bases. V was clipped by 6 bases and J by 3 bases; unmatched bases: 7. Germline lookup yields CDR1 MNHEY and CDR2 SVGEGT. The CDR3 is 15 residues long. In DNA form, the CDR3 reads TGTGCCAGCAGCCTTAGCGGGAGAACTACAGATACGCAGTATTTT. It translates to CASSLSGRTTDTQYF.

The chain carries TRBV18 and TRBJ1-2; TRBD1 matches 8 bases. Germline lookup yields CDR1 KGHSH and CDR2 LQKENI. The CDR3 covers 20 residues. Trimming at V came to 2 bases and at J to 4 bases, leaving 21 bases not matched to a gene. The CDR3 region is CASSPSRISGQGHNLYGYTF. The CDR3 bases are TGTGCCAGCTCACCATCGAGGATTTCCGGACAGGGACATAACCTCTATGGCTACACCTTC.

The V call is TRBV19, the J call TRBJ2-3; 7 nucleotides agree with TRBD2. CDR3 length: 14 residues. After removal of 8 bases from V and 4 bases from J, the junction contained 9 bases not matched to a gene. Germline V gene sequence: CDR1 LNHDA, CDR2 SQIVND (reference sequence). The CDR3: CASQMGGSADTQYF. CDR3 nucleotide sequence: TGTGCCAGTCAGATGGGGGGGAGCGCAGATACGCAGTATTTT.

V is TRBV7-2 and J is TRBJ2-7; D might be TRBD2 (6 bases). The CDR3 covers 16 residues. Germline CDR1 and CDR2: SGHTA and FQGNSA. With 5 bases removed from V and 0 bases from J, the gap between germline ends came to 17 bases. For the CDR3, the DNA is TGTGCCAGCAGCCCCCAACTAGCTTCTTACTCCTACGAGCAGTACTTC. Amino acids: CASSPQLASYSYEQYF.

J is TRBJ2-2 and V is TRBV28; 8 nucleotides match TRBD1. The length of the CDR3 is 16 residues. Germline CDR1 MDHEN, CDR2 SYDVKM. The V segment lost 5 bases and the J segment 1 base; nucleotides outside the gene matches: 6. DNA for the CDR3: TGTGCCAGCAGTCCATCGACAGGGGTGAACACCGGGGAGCTGTTTTTT. Translated: CASSPSTGVNTGELFF.

The chain couples TRBV5-6 to TRBJ1-6; weak D call: TRBD1 (6 bases). Germline assignment: CDR1 SGHDT and CDR2 YYEEEE. Trimming cost V 0 bases and J 9 bases, with 10 bases left between them. The CDR3 totals 14 residues. The CDR3 coding sequence is TGTGCCAGCAGCTTGGGGGGGCGGCGTTCACCCCTCCACTTT. As protein: CASSLGGRRSPLHF.

This clone occurred once. This chain connects TRBV7-2 to TRBJ2-7; D ambiguous. In germline, CDR1 is SGHTA, CDR2 FQGNSA. The CDR3 has 14 residues. With 4 bases removed from V and 2 bases from J, the gap between germline ends came to 12 bases. CDR3 amino acids: CASSSPPTAYEQYF. In DNA, the CDR3 is TGTGCCAGCAGCTCCCCTCCGACTGCCTACGAGCAGTACTTC. Based on the CDR3 plus reference TRBV7-2 and TRBJ2-7, the full variable domain is GAGVSQSPSNKVTEKGKDVELRCDPISGHTALYWYRQSLGQGLEFLIYFQGNSAPDKSGLPSDRFSAERTGGSVSTLTIQRTQQEDSAVYLCASSSPPTAYEQYFGPGTRLTVT.

The rearrangement uses TRBV30 and TRBJ1-1; TRBD1 matches 7 bases. The CDR3 is made up of 15 amino acids. Germline V gene sequence: CDR1 GTSNPN, CDR2 SVGIG (reference sequence). The V gene end was trimmed by 3 bases and the J gene end by 6 bases; junction bases not matched to a gene: 13. CDR3 nucleotides: TGTGCCTGGAGGGTGACCGGGACAGCGGACCCTGAAGCTTTCTTT. It translates to CAWRVTGTADPEAFF.

The chain couples TRBV28 to TRBJ2-1; no clear D. This CDR3 spans 14 amino acids. V gave up 3 bases and J gave up 7 bases, with 13 bases separating them. Germline loops: CDR1 MDHEN, CDR2 SYDVKM. The DNA for the CDR3 is TGTGCCAGCAGTTTTAGTTCTTGGGCGAATGAGCAGTTCTTC. Protein: CASSFSSWANEQFF.

This clone was observed a single time. The rearrangement joins TRBV28 to TRBJ2-7; D gene uncertain. This CDR3 region has 13 residues. V was shortened by 5 bases and J by 2 bases, with 10 bases between the two germline ends. Germline CDR1 and CDR2: MDHEN and SYDVKM. The CDR3 nucleotides read TGTGCCAGCAGTGGCCGGAGCCCCTACGAGCAGTACTTC. The encoded protein is CASSGRSPYEQYF.

This clone was picked up one time. This chain joins TRBV4-2 and TRBJ2-7, with 11 nucleotides matching TRBD2. The J segment lost 3 bases and the V segment lost 2 bases, leaving 6 bases of the junction unmatched. CDR3 size: 16 residues. Looked up from germline, CDR1 is LGHNA and CDR2 is YNFKEQ. This chain's CDR3 is CASSQFTSGSNYEQYF. In DNA form, the CDR3 reads TGTGCCAGCAGCCAATTCACTAGCGGGAGTAACTACGAGCAGTACTTC.